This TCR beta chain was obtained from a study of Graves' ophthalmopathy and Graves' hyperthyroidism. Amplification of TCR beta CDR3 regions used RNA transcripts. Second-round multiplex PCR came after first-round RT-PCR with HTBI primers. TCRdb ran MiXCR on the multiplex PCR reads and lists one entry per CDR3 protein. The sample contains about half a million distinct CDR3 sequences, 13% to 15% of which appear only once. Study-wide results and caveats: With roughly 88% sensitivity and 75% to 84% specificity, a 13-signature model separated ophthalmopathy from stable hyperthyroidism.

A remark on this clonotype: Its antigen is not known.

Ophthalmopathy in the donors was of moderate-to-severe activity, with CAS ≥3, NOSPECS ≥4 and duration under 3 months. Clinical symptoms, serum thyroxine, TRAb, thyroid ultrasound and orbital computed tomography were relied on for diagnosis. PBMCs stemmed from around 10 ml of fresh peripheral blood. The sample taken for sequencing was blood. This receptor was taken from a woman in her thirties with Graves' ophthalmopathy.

In DNA form, the CDR3 reads TGTGCCAGCAGTGCCGGGTGGTTCTACGAGCAGTACTTC. Translation gives CASSAGWFYEQYF. This rearrangement joins TRBV6-1 to TRBJ2-7; no firm D call. Trimming pared 4 bases from V and 3 bases from J, leaving 10 bases between. CDR3 length equals 13 residues. Germline assignment: CDR1 MNHNS and CDR2 SASEGT.